Listed below are T cell receptor beta chains from one sample, sequenced in a study of T cells expressing NK-cell markers. After re-calling the 5' RACE reads, TCRdb lists one entry per CDR3 protein, DNA absent. Listed are some 340,000 distinct CDR3 sequences; roughly 5.4% falls within the top ten. Specimen: blood T cells: a sorted CD56 or NKG2C T cell subset, CD4+ or CD8+ T cells, or bulk PBMC T cells (not recorded which). The receptors were gathered from a man aged 18-69 years in good health. The CDR3 runs from the conserved cysteine through the conserved F or W.

j_gene	v_gene	CDR3aa
TRBJ2-7	TRBV7-9	CASSLAGSYSIREQYF
TRBJ2-1	TRBV12-3/TRBV12-4	CASTQGAGGSEQFF
TRBJ2-7	TRBV11-1	CASTPGVAGGPIWNEQYF
TRBJ2-1	TRBV15	CATSRDPGGHNEQFF
TRBJ2-2	TRBV19	CASSILAGTTGELFF
TRBJ2-3	TRBV2	CASSGRGLSGGAYTQYF
TRBJ1-3	TRBV28	CASRLQQSSGNTIYF
TRBJ2-5	TRBV5-1	CASGGGRGIQETQYF
TRBJ2-1	TRBV7-2	CASSLGPTSPHEQFF
TRBJ2-7	TRBV28	CASSLGSTYEQYF
TRBJ2-2	TRBV5-1	CASSEARVRTGELFF